This TCR beta chain originates from a study of blood T cell repertoires in COVID-19. Whole-study context: Sources were T cells, B-cell-depleted T cells, or PBMCs; the material itself was cDNA or gDNA.

Participant-reported clinical history was the basis for cohort assignment. The repertoire was sequenced with immunoSEQ multiplex PCR; TCRdb's copy has only in-frame clones and lacks some. The table shows over 250,000 clones, with 87% occurring only once. CDR3 size: 15 residues. Germline trimming cut 9 bases from V and 0 bases from J; bases unmatched to any gene: 9. Germline CDR1 reads KGHDR; CDR2 reads SFDVKD. V is TRBV24-1 and J is TRBJ1-1; TRBD1 aligns across 7 bases. Specimen: PBMCs or T cells enriched from blood (not recorded which). This TCR was sampled from a woman between 18 and 29 years old who had recovered from COVID-19. CDR3 DNA: TGTGCCACCGACCCGGGACAGCCCATGAACACTGAAGCTTTCTTT. This translates into CATDPGQPMNTEAFF.